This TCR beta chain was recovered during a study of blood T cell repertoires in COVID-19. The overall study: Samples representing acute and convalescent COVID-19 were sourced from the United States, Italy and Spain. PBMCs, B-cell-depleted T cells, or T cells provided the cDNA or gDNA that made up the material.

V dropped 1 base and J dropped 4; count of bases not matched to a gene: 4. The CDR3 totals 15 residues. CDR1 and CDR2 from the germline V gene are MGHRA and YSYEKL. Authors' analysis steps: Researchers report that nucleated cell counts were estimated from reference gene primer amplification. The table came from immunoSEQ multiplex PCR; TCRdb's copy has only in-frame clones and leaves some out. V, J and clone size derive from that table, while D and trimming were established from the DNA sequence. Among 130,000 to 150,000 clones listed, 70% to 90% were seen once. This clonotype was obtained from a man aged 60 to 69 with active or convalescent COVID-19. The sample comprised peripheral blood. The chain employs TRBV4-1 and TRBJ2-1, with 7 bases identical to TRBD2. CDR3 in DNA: TGCGCCAGCAGCCAAGGACTAGCTATATACAATGAGCAGTTCTTC. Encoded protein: CASSQGLAIYNEQFF.